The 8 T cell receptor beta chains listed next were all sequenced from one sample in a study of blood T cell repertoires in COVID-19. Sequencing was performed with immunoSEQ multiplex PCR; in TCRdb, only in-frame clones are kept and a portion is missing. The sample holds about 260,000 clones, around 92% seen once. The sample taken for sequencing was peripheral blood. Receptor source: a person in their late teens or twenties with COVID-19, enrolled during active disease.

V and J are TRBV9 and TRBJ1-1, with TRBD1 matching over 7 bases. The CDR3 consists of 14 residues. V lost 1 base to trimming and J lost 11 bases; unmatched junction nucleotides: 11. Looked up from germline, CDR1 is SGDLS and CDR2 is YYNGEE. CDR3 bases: TGTGCCAGCAGCGTAAGGGACAGTCCGTCAGGGGCTTTCTTT. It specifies CASSVRDSPSGAFF.

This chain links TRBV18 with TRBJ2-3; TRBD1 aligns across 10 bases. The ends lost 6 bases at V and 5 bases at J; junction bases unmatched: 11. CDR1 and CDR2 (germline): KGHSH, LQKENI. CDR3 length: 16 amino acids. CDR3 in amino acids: CASSRSGTGVVDTQYF. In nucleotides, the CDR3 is TGTGCCAGCTCGCGATCCGGGACAGGGGTGGTAGATACGCAGTATTTT.

The CDR3 nucleotides are TGTGCCAGCAGTTTAGGGACAGGGGGAGGGAATGAGCAGTTCTTC. It yields the protein CASSLGTGGGNEQFF. The chain carries TRBV27 and TRBJ2-1, with 11 bases matching TRBD1. CDR1 MNHEY and CDR2 SMNVEV come from the germline V gene (reference sequence). This CDR3 region has 15 residues. Trimming took 2 bases from V and 7 from J; bases not matched to a gene: 4.

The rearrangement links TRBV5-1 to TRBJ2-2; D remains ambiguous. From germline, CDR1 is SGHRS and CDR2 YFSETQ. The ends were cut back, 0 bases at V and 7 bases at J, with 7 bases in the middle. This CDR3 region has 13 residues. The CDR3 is CASSLDVGGELFF. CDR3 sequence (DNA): TGCGCCAGCAGCTTGGATGTCGGCGGGGAGCTGTTTTTT.

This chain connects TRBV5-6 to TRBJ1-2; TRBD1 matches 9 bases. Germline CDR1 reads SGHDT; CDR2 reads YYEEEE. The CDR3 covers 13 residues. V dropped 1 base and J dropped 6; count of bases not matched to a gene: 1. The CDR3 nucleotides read TGTGCCAGCAGCTTGAGACAGGGGGATGGCTACACCTTC. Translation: CASSLRQGDGYTF.

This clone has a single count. The CDR3 sequence: CASSLGGTAYEQYF. CDR3 bases: TGTGCCAGCAGCTTAGGGGGGACAGCCTACGAGCAGTACTTC. The chain combines TRBV7-9 with TRBJ2-7; TRBD1 matches 7 bases. The CDR3 length is 14 residues. The germline gives CDR1 SEHNR, CDR2 FQNEAQ (reference sequence). V lost 1 base, J lost 2 bases, and 2 bases stayed unmatched.

In DNA, the CDR3 is TGTGCCAGCAGTGAACATTCTAGAGTAGTCACCGGGGAGCTGTTTTTT. Protein: CASSEHSRVVTGELFF. This chain uses TRBV6-1 with TRBJ2-2; D ambiguous. The V end was cut by 2 bases, the J end by 4 bases, with 14 bases between. CDR3 length equals 16 residues. Germline values: CDR1 MNHNS, CDR2 SASEGT.

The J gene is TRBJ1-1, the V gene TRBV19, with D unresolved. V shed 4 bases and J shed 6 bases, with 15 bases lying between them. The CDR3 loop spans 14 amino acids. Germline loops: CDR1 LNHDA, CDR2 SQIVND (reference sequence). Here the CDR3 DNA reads TGTGCCAGTAGTAAAAACGGGTTATCTCCTGAAGCTTTCTTT. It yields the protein CASSKNGLSPEAFF. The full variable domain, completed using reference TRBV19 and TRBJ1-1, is DGGITQSPKYLFRKEGQNVTLSCEQNLNHDAMYWYRQDPGQGLRLIYYSQIVNDFQKGDIAEGYSVSREKKESFPLTVTSAQKNPTAFYLCASSKNGLSPEAFFGQGTRLTVV.